This TCR beta chain was identified in a study of regulatory T cells in long-lasting Graves disease. Both iRepertoire HTBI primers and Arm-PCR of CDR3 regions were used to build the TCR beta libraries. In TCRdb, the multiplex PCR reads were re-called with MiXCR into one record per CDR3 protein. Among about 460,000 distinct CDR3 sequences listed, 14% were seen once. The time point: newly diagnosed GD, antithyroid drugs for less than 3 months. RNA from PBMCs was the source of the TCR library. Study conclusions and caveats: Analyses excluded thyroid tissue, covering peripheral blood alone.

Trimming removed 2 bases from V and 6 bases from J, with 9 bases in between. Germline-derived CDR1 and CDR2 are SGHDT and YYEEEE. The CDR3 loop spans 13 amino acids. With regard to this clonotype: Its antigen remains unknown.

This sample was also put to use in a study of T cells in Graves' hyperthyroidism and ophthalmopathy. Turning to that study: Any patient presenting with uncontrolled infection, other autoimmune disease, pregnancy or lactation was left out. HTBI primers drove first-round RT-PCR of the TCR CDR3.

The material was peripheral blood mononuclear cells (PBMCs), obtained at new diagnosis, from a patient treated with antithyroid drugs. The receptor was derived from a woman aged 50 to 65 with Graves disease. The chain couples TRBV5-6 to TRBJ1-5; D gene ambiguous. The CDR3 bases are TGTGCCAGCAGCTTTTCGGGGTTTCAGCCCCAGCATTTT. Translated, it gives CASSFSGFQPQHF.